The subject of this entry is one TCR beta chain. Its antigen has not been determined. Nothing much larger sits one base from this clone, and base qualities are not available. The immunoSEQ Assay, a bias-controlled multiplex PCR, was used to amplify TCRbeta CDR3 regions from genomic DNA. The study's own analysis went as follows. The number of nucleated cells in each sample was estimated by amplification of reference gene primers within the assay. To quantify the absolute abundance of each unique TCRbeta CDR3 rearrangement, sequence reads were collapsed and filtered. For each sample, productive Simpson clonality was calculated by taking the square root of Simpson's diversity index across productive rearrangements. TCRdb retrieved this table from immuneACCESS and kept in-frame rearrangements only. Not all clones are present; in checked studies, unresolved V genes account for under half, and no reason is known for the remainder. V and J calls and clone size are copied from that table; D and trimming were computed from the DNA. The sample table records under 250,000 clones; 70% to 90% of these occur just once. The ten largest clones capture about 5.1% of the sample.

At one collaborating source in Seattle, patients were enrolled during active infection and were followed longitudinally through the course of disease. The collaborating institutions used their own protocols to collect whole blood in K2EDTA tubes. For TCRbeta analysis, collaborators shipped samples as frozen whole blood, isolated PBMCs, or DNA extracted from either of those sample types. This sample is part of a study of blood T cell repertoires in COVID-19 (dated by TCRdb to 2020 to 2021). Study-level background: Samples covering the acute and convalescent phases of COVID-19 were provided by collaborators in the United States, Italy and Spain. Where available, HLA class I and class II types were obtained from metadata supplied by the sample provider rather than from assay-based typing. Sample metadata almost always included a de-identified subject ID, COVID-19 status, age in years and sex. The repertoires were released in a freely available public database meant as a resource for research on the immune response to SARS-CoV-2. Samples were obtained from the ongoing ImmuneRACE study (first 160 participants) and from over a thousand subjects provided by 6 global collaborators. Deeply sampled blood TCRbeta repertoires from subjects exposed to, actively infected with, or recovered from COVID-19 were included in the dataset. The material from the prospective study consisted of cDNA or gDNA derived from T cells, B-cell-depleted T cells, or PBMCs.

V has 7 bases trimmed and J has 0 bases trimmed; junction bases matching no gene number 6. The CDR3, cysteine through phenylalanine, is 16 amino acids long. Only the CDR3 part of the read is kept: 48 bases, read in frame from the first base. CDR1 and CDR2, per the germline V gene, are SNHLY and FYNNEI. Summary of the overall study and its limitations: Clinical and demographic metadata were provided uncurated, with the amount varying by source and participant.

The sequence was collected from a man aged 45 to 65 with COVID-19, enrolled during active disease. Specimen: peripheral blood. Recombination connected TRBV2 to TRBJ2-1; 10 junctional bases match TRBD2. The CDR3 here reads CASKGLAGDSYNEQFF. The DNA is TGTGCCAGCAAGGGGCTAGCGGGGGACTCCTACAATGAGCAGTTCTTC.